This T cell receptor (beta chain) derives from a study of T-cell memory formation after mild COVID-19. For the study at large: Each donor largely had its own TCR clusters.

Details on this clonotype: Antigen unknown.

TCRdb used MiXCR to reprocess the 5' RACE reads, holding one entry per CDR3 protein. Among under 550,000 distinct CDR3 sequences listed, 18% were seen once. Findings and caveats of the study: Clones contracting day 15 to 85 were balanced CD4/CD8; later expanders leaned CD4+.

The source material was PBMCs or a T cell subset sorted from them (not recorded which). This clonotype originated in an adult woman who had mild COVID-19 (a few samples of this study predate the infection). Cell type and time point are not known.

CDR3 sequence: CAVLRSHTFF. CDR3 nucleotide sequence: TGTGCCGTACTTAGGAGTCATACTTTCTTT. V and J are TRBV21-1 and TRBJ1-1. TRBV21-1 is marked as a pseudogene. The CDR3 is 10 residues long.